This paragraph covers one T cell receptor beta chain sequence. The germline CDR1 and CDR2 sequences are MNHNY and SVGAGI (reference sequence). V lost 9 bases and J lost 1, with 12 bases in between. This CDR3 is 14 amino acids long. These data come from a study of blood T cell repertoires in COVID-19. Study-level information: The samples span acute and convalescent COVID-19 from the United States, Italy and Spain. PBMCs, B-cell-depleted T cells, or T cells provided the cDNA or gDNA that made up the material.

In the original analysis: Amplification of reference gene primers was used by the study to estimate nucleated cell counts. Sequencing used immunoSEQ multiplex PCR; TCRdb keeps in-frame clones, though not all of them. That table gives V, J and clone size, and the DNA gave D and trimming. This table holds some 150,000 clones, 87% found once. The chain is built from TRBV6-6 and TRBJ2-2; the D gene is possibly TRBD1 (6 bases). This receptor was obtained from a woman between 55 and 75 years old with active or convalescent COVID-19. Sequencing input: peripheral blood. The CDR3 nucleotides are TGTGCCAGTTCCGGACAGATGAACACCGGGGAGCTGTTTTTT. Its translation: CASSGQMNTGELFF.